These T cell receptor beta chains were read from a single sample in a study of cytomegalovirus exposure and HLA in healthy donors. Assay: immunoSEQ multiplex PCR; the TCRdb copy retains only in-frame clones and omits some. The table has around 99,000 clones, around 73% seen once. Sequencing input: PBMCs. The origin of the receptors is a man aged 40-49 years in good health and CMV-seronegative. CDR3s include the opening cysteine and the closing phenylalanine or tryptophan. A D gene is named only where the DNA matches it firmly. Expanded clones get a size class; other rows say once, few or many, or leave the size out.

J gene	D gene	clone size	V gene	CDR3 DNA	CDR3 protein
TRBJ2-7	NA	NA	TRBV5-6	TGTGCCAGCACCCAGGACAGATTCGGCGCCGACGAGCAGTACTTC	CASTQDRFGADEQYF
TRBJ1-2	NA	NA	TRBV28	TGTGCCAGCAGATCGCAGGGCTATGGCTACACCTTC	CASRSQGYGYTF
TRBJ1-1	NA	NA	TRBV14	TGTGCCAGCAGCCAAGACCCACAGGGTAAGACTGAAGCTTTCTTT	CASSQDPQGKTEAFF
TRBJ1-3	TRBD1	NA	TRBV28	TGTGCCAGCAGTTCTCAGACAGGGGGGATCTCTGGAAACACCATATATTTT	CASSSQTGGISGNTIYF
TRBJ1-2	NA	once	TRBV28	TGTGCCAGCAGTTTATTCCCAGATGGCTACACCTTC	CASSLFPDGYTF
TRBJ2-2	TRBD1	NA	TRBV27	TGTGCCAGCAGATACAGGGGTGCCGGGGAGCTGTTTTTT	CASRYRGAGELFF
TRBJ2-7	NA	NA	TRBV6-6	TGTGCCAGCAATTACCGACAGAGAAGCTCCTACGAGCAGTACTTC	CASNYRQRSSYEQYF
TRBJ1-2	TRBD1	NA	TRBV7-2	TGTGCCAGCAGCTTGAGGACAGGGGGCACTAACTATGGCTACACCTTC	CASSLRTGGTNYGYTF
TRBJ2-7	NA	NA	TRBV7-9	TGTGCCAGCAGCTTAGGTAGGGGCGAGCAGTACTTC	CASSLGRGEQYF
TRBJ2-7	NA	NA	TRBV19	TGTGCCAGTAGCGAAACAGGCGGGGTTGGCTACGAGCAGTACTTC	CASSETGGVGYEQYF
TRBJ2-2	TRBD1	once	TRBV10-2	TGCGCCAGCAGTAGGCAGGGGGATGCGAACACCGGGGAGCTGTTTTTT	CASSRQGDANTGELFF
TRBJ2-7	NA	once	TRBV10-1	TGCGCCAGCAGTATACGAACCACTAGCGAGCAGTACTTC	CASSIRTTSEQYF
TRBJ1-5	NA	once	TRBV30	TGTGCCTGGAGTGTAGGGAGGAATCAGCCCCAGCATTTT	CAWSVGRNQPQHF
TRBJ2-7	TRBD1	once	TRBV5-1	TGCGCCAGCAGCGGAGAAACAGGGGCCTCCGAGCAGTACTTC	CASSGETGASEQYF